This is a list of T cell receptor beta chains from one sample in a study of control samples from healthy donors and cancer patients. Profiled with immunoSEQ multiplex PCR; TCRdb holds only in-frame clones, not every one. This sample has about 100,000 clones; more than 75% occur once, and the top ten carry about a sixth. The sequencing sample was made of blood. These receptors all come from a woman aged 45-65 years in good health. The CDR3 runs from the conserved cysteine through the conserved F or W. The order of the fields is J gene, clone size, CDR3 length, V gene, D gene, CDR3 DNA, CDR3 protein. A D gene is named only where the DNA matches it firmly. Clone size is stated in some rows and not others, as once, few, many or a class when expanded.

>TRBJ2-5|NA|14|TRBV20-1|NA
TGCAGTGCTAGTGGGGGGTCACATCGAGAGACCCAGTACTTC
CSASGGSHRETQYF
>TRBJ2-1|NA|13|TRBV7-3|NA
TGTGCCAGCAGCTCAACAGGGTCAAGTGAGCAGTTCTTC
CASSSTGSSEQFF
>TRBJ1-2|once|14|TRBV7-9|NA
TGTGCCAGCAGCTTAACCGGGGACGGCTATGGCTACACCTTC
CASSLTGDGYGYTF
>TRBJ2-2|once|15|TRBV24-1|NA
TGTGCCACCAGTGATTTCAAGGGTGCCCCCGGGGAGCTGTTTTTT
CATSDFKGAPGELFF
>TRBJ1-4|NA|13|TRBV28|NA
TGTGCCAGCACCTTCGGGGGAAATGAAAAACTGTTTTTT
CASTFGGNEKLFF
>TRBJ2-1|NA|14|TRBV29-1|NA
TGCAGCGTTGCCGACTCCCCGCCCTACAATGAGCAGTTCTTC
CSVADSPPYNEQFF
>TRBJ1-6|NA|18|TRBV11-3|NA
TGTGCCAGCAGCCGAATATTAGAACGACAGGTTCCAAATTCACCCCTCCACTTT
CASSRILERQVPNSPLHF
>TRBJ2-3|NA|12|TRBV2|NA
TGTGCCAGCGATTGGGACACAGATACGCAGTATTTT
CASDWDTDTQYF
>TRBJ1-2|NA|15|TRBV19|TRBD1
TGTGCCAGTAGTGGACACAGGGGTAACAACTATGGCTACACCTTC
CASSGHRGNNYGYTF
>TRBJ1-2|NA|15|TRBV5-6|NA
TGTGCCAGCAGCTTGGGGTCAACAGGGATGGCGGGCTACACCTTC
CASSLGSTGMAGYTF
>TRBJ1-1|NA|13|TRBV7-2|NA
TGTGCCAGCAGCTTAGTGGCCCAGGGAGAAGATTTCTTT
CASSLVAQGEDFF
>TRBJ2-3|NA|14|TRBV30|NA
TGTGCCTGGAGTGTACTGACGGGCCCCGGTACGCAGTATTTT
CAWSVLTGPGTQYF
>TRBJ1-5|few|12|TRBV28|NA
TGTGCCAGCAGTGCCACACTGGGGCCCCAGCATTTT
CASSATLGPQHF
>TRBJ1-4|NA|18|TRBV4-3|NA
TGCGCCAGCAGCCAAGATGGTCCAAGGGGGAGATCTAATGAAAAACTGTTTTTT
CASSQDGPRGRSNEKLFF
>TRBJ1-5|NA|20|TRBV7-8|TRBD1
TGTGCCAGCAGCTTAGTTGCGGGACAGAATATTGTTTATAGCAATCAGCCCCAGCATTTT
CASSLVAGQNIVYSNQPQHF
>TRBJ2-3|NA|12|TRBV9|NA
TGTGCCAGCAGCGTAGTCACAGGTTCACAGTATTTT
CASSVVTGSQYF